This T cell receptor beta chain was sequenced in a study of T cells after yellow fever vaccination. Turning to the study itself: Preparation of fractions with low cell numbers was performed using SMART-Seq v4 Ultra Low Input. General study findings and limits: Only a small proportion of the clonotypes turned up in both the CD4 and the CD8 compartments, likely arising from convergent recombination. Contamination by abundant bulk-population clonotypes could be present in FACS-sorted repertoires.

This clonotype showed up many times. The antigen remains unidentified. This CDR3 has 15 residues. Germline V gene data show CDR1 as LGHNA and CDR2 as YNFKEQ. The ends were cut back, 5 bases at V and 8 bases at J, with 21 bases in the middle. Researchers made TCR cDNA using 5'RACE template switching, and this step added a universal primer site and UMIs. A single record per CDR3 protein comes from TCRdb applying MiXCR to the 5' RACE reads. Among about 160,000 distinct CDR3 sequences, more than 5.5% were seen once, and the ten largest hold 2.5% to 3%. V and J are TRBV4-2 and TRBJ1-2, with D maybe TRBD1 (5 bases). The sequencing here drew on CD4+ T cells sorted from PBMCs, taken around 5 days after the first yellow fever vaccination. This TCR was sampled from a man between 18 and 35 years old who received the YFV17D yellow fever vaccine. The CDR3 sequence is CASSSRGGEAGGYTF. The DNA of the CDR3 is TGTGCCAGCAGCTCCCGGGGCGGGGAAGCTGGGGGCTACACCTTC.